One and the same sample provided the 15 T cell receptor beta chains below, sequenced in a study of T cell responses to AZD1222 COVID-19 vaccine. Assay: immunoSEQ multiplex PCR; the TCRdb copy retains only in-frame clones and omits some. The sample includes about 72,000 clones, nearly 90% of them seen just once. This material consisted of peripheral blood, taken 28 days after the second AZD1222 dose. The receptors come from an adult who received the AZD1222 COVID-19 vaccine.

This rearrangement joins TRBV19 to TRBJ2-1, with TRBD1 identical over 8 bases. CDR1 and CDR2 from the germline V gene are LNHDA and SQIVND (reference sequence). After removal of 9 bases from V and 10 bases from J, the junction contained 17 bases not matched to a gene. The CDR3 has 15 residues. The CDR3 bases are TGTGCCAGCGGAACTTCAGGGGGCTCGTTAAGGGAGCAGTTCTTC. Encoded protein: CASGTSGGSLREQFF.

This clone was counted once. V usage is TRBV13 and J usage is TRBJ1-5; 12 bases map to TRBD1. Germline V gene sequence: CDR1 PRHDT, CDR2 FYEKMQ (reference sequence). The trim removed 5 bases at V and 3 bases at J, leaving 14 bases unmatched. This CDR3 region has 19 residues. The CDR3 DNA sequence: TGTGCCAGCAGCCTATCCTGGGACAGGGGGCTCAAGGTCAATCAGCCCCAGCATTTT. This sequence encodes CASSLSWDRGLKVNQPQHF.

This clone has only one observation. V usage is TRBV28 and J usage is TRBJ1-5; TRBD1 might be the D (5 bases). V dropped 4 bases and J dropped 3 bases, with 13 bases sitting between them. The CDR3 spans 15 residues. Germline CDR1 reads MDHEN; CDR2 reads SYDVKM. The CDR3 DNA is TGTGCCAGCAGTTGGGACTTAGCCACCAATCAGCCCCAGCATTTT. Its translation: CASSWDLATNQPQHF.

DNA for the CDR3: TGTGCCAGCAGTTTAGGGACAGCCCGCTATGGCTACACCTTC. This translates into CASSLGTARYGYTF. The gene calls are TRBV28 and TRBJ1-2; TRBD1 matches at 7 bases. The J segment lost 4 bases and the V segment lost 2 bases, leaving 4 bases of the junction unmatched. Looked up from germline, CDR1 is MDHEN and CDR2 is SYDVKM. The CDR3 runs to 14 residues.

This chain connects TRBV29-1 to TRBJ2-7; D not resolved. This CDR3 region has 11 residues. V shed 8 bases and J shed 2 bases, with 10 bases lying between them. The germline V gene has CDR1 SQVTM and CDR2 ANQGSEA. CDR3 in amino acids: CSFRVAYEQYF. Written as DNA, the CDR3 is TGCAGCTTCCGGGTAGCCTACGAGCAGTACTTC.

The CDR3 region has the DNA TGTGCCAGCAGCTTTAGTCCGGGTAACACCGGGGAGCTGTTTTTT. Residues: CASSFSPGNTGELFF. The J gene is TRBJ2-2, the V gene TRBV7-3, with no clear D. V lost 3 bases, J lost 2 bases, and 10 bases lay in between. Germline CDR1 is SGHTA and CDR2 is FQGTGA. The CDR3 totals 15 residues.

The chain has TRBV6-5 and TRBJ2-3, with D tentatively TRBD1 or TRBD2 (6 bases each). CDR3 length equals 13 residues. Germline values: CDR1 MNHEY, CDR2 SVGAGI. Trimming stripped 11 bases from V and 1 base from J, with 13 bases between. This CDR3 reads CALRGDGTDTQYF. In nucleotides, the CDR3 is TGTGCCTTGAGGGGGGACGGCACAGATACGCAGTATTTT.

The DNA for the CDR3 is TGCGCCAGCAGCTTTGATAAGTCCCTGAACACTGAAGCTTTCTTT. As protein: CASSFDKSLNTEAFF. This rearrangement joins TRBV5-1 to TRBJ1-1; D not certain. This CDR3 has 15 residues. V lost 2 bases and J 0 bases, leaving 11 bases between the germline ends. Germline CDR1 SGHRS, CDR2 YFSETQ.

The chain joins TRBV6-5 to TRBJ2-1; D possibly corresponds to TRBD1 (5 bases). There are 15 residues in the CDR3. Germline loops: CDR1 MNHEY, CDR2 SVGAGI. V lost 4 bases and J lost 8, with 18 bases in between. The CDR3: CASSFAGSLDDEQFF. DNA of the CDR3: TGTGCCAGCAGTTTTGCAGGGTCCCTAGACGATGAGCAGTTCTTC.

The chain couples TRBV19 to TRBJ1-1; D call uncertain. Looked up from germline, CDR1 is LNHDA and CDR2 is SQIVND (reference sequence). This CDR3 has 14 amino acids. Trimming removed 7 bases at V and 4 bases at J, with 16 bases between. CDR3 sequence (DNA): TGTGCCAGTAAAAGTAATCAAGCGAGCACTGAAGCTTTCTTT. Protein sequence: CASKSNQASTEAFF.

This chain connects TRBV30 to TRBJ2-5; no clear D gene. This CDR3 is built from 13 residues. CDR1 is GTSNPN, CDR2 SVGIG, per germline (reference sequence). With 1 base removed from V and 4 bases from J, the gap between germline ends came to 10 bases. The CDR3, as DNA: TGTGCCTGGAGTGAAGGCGGTGGAGAGACCCAGTACTTC. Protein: CAWSEGGGETQYF. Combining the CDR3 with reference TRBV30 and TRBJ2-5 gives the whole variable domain SQTIHQWPATLVQPVGSPLSLECTVEGTSNPNLYWYRQAAGRGLQLLFYSVGIGQISSEVPQNLSASRPQDRQFILSSKKLLLSDSGFYLCAWSEGGGETQYFGPGTRLLVL.

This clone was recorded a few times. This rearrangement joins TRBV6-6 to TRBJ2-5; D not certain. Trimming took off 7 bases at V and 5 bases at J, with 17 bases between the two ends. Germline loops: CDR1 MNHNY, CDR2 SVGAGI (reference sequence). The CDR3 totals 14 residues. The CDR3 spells CASTPIYPRETQYF. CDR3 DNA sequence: TGTGCCAGCACCCCTATTTATCCGAGGGAGACCCAGTACTTC.

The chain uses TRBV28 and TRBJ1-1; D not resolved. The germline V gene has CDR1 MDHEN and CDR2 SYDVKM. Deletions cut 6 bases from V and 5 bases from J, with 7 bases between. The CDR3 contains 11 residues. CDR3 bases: TGTGCCAGCAGCTCCCGGACTGAAGCTTTCTTT. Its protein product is CASSSRTEAFF.

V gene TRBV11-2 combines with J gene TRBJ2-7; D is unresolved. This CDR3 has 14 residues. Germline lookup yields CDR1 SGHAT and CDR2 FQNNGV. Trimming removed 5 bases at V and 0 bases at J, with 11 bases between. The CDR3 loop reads CASSLLQSSYEQYF. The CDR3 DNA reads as TGTGCCAGCAGCCTGCTCCAAAGCTCCTACGAGCAGTACTTC.

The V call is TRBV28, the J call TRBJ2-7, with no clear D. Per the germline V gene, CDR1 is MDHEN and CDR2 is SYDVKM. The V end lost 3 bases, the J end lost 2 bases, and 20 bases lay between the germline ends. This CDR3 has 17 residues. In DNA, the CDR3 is TGTGCCAGCAGTTTCAACCGGGCTACCCTACGGGCCTACGAGCAGTACTTC. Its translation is CASSFNRATLRAYEQYF.